The sequence of this TCR beta chain was determined in a study of blood T cell repertoires in COVID-19. Study details: Sources were T cells, B-cell-depleted T cells, or PBMCs; the material itself was cDNA or gDNA.

In the original processing: For nucleated cells, counts were estimated from reference gene primer amplification. Produced via immunoSEQ multiplex PCR; TCRdb's table is partial and in-frame only. That table is the source of V, J and clone size, and D and trimming were worked out from the DNA. The sample shows 140,000 to 150,000 clones, roughly 84% of them seen only once. The trim removed 5 bases at V and 6 bases at J, leaving 5 bases unmatched. Germline V gives CDR1 SSHAT, CDR2 FNYEAQ (reference sequence). The CDR3 runs 15 residues. This clonotype originated in a woman aged 50 to 65 who had been exposed to COVID-19. The gene calls are TRBV7-7 and TRBJ2-1, with 12 bases matching TRBD2. The sample taken for sequencing was PBMCs or T cells enriched from blood (not recorded which). The CDR3 reads CASSTRLAGVNEQFF. CDR3 sequence (DNA): TGTGCCAGCAGCACGCGACTAGCGGGAGTCAATGAGCAGTTCTTC.